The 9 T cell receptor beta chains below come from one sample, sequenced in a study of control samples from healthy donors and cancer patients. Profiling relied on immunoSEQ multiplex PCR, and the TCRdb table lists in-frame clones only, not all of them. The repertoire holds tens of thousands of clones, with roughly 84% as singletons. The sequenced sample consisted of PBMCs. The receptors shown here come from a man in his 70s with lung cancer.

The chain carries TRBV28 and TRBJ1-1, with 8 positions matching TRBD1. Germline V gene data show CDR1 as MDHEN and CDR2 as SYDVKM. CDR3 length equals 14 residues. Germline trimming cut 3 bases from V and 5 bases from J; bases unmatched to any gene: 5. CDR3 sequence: CASSFQGARTEAFF. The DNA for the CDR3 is TGTGCCAGCAGTTTCCAGGGGGCGAGGACTGAAGCTTTCTTT.

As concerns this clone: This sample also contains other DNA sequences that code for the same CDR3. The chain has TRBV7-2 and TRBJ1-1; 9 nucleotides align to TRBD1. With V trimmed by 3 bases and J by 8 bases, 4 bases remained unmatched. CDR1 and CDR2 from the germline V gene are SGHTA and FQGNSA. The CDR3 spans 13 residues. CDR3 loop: CASSLVQGAEAFF. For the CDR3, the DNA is TGTGCCAGCAGCTTGGTACAGGGGGCCGAAGCTTTCTTT.

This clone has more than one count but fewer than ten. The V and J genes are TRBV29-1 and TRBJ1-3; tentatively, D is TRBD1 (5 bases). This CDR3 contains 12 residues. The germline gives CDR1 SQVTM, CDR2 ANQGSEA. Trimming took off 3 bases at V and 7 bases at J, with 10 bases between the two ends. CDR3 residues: CSVESRENTIYF. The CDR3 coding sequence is TGCAGCGTTGAGTCCAGGGAGAACACCATATATTTT.

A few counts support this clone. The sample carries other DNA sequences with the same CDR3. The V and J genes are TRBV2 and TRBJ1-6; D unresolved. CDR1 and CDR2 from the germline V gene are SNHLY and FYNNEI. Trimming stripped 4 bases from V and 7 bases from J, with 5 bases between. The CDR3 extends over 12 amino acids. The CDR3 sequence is CASSGNNSPLHF. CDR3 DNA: TGTGCCAGCAGTGGCAACAATTCACCCCTCCACTTT.

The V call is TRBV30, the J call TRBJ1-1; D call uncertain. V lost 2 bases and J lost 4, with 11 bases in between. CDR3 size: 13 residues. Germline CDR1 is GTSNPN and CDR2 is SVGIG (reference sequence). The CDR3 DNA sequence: TGTGCCTGGAGTAGGGCGGGAGCCACTGAAGCTTTCTTT. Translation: CAWSRAGATEAFF.

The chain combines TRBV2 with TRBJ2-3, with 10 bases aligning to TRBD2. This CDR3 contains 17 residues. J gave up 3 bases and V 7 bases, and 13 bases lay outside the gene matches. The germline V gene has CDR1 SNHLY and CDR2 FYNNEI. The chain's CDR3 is CASIRLAGAGGTDTQYF. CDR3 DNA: TGTGCCAGCATTCGCCTAGCGGGGGCCGGGGGGACAGATACGCAGTATTTT.

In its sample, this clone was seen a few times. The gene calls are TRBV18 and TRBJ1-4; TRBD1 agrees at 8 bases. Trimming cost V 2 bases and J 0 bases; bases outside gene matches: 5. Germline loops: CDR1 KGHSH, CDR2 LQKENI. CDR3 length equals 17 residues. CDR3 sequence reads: CASSPTGGGSTNEKLFF. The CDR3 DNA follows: TGTGCCAGCTCACCAACAGGGGGTGGATCAACTAATGAAAAACTGTTTTTT. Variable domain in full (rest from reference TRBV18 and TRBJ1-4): NAGVMQNPRHLVRRRGQEARLRCSPMKGHSHVYWYRQLPEEGLKFMVYLQKENIIDESGMPKERFSAEFPKEGPSILRIQQVVRGDSAAYFCASSPTGGGSTNEKLFFGSGTQLSVL.

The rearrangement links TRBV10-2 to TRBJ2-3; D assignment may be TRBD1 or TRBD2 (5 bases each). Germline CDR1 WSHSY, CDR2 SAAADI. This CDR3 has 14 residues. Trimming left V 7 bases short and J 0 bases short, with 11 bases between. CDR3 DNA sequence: TGCGCCAGCAAGACGGGACGGAGCACAGATACGCAGTATTTT. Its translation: CASKTGRSTDTQYF.

This CDR3 reads CASRLRGRDTGELFF. The CDR3 DNA is TGTGCCAGTAGGTTGCGGGGGCGGGACACCGGGGAGCTGTTTTTT. The rearrangement links TRBV19 to TRBJ2-2; D is perhaps TRBD2 (7 bases). The ends were cut back, 6 bases at V and 3 bases at J, with 14 bases in the middle. Germline V CDR1 and CDR2: LNHDA, SQIVND (reference sequence). The CDR3 totals 15 residues.